What follows are 22 T cell receptor beta chains derived from one specimen sequenced in a study of T cells after yellow fever vaccination. In TCRdb, the 5' RACE reads were re-called with MiXCR into one record per CDR3 protein. The profile shows around 310,000 distinct CDR3 sequences, 8.7% of them singletons. Sequencing was performed on PBMCs, taken on the day of the first yellow fever vaccination. The receptors derive from a man aged 18-30 years who received the YFV17D yellow fever vaccine.

The V and J genes are TRBV5-6 and TRBJ2-1, with a weak D call TRBD2 (5 bases). CDR1 SGHDT and CDR2 YYEEEE come from the germline V gene. CDR3 size: 15 residues. Trimming took off 4 bases at V and 3 bases at J, with 14 bases between the two ends. CDR3 sequence reads: CASSRTDGLYNEQFF. As DNA, the CDR3 is TGTGCCAGCAGCCGAACGGACGGACTCTACAATGAGCAGTTCTTC. The entire variable domain, with the rest obtained from reference TRBV5-6 and TRBJ2-1, is as follows: DAGVTQSPTHLIKTRGQQVTLRCSPKSGHDTVSWYQQALGQGPQFIFQYYEEEERQRGNFPDRFSGHQFPNYSSELNVNALLLGDSALYLCASSRTDGLYNEQFFGPGTRLTVL.

This clonotype showed up many times. The genes are TRBV5-1 and TRBJ2-2; D not resolved. Germline values: CDR1 SGHRS, CDR2 YFSETQ. V dropped 4 bases and J dropped 6 bases, with 10 bases sitting between them. CDR3 size: 13 residues. CDR3: CASSPEVSGELFF. CDR3 coding DNA: TGCGCCAGCAGCCCTGAAGTGTCCGGGGAGCTGTTTTTT. Based on the CDR3 plus reference TRBV5-1 and TRBJ2-2, the full variable domain is KAGVTQTPRYLIKTRGQQVTLSCSPISGHRSVSWYQQTPGQGLQFLFEYFSETQRNKGNFPGRFSGRQFSNSRSEMNVSTLELGDSALYLCASSPEVSGELFFGEGSRLTVL.

This clonotype has more than one count but fewer than ten. The rearrangement joins TRBV6-5 to TRBJ2-1; tentatively, D is TRBD2 (6 bases). V was shortened by 0 bases and J by 3 bases, with 12 bases between the two germline ends. The V gene's germline CDR1 is MNHEY and CDR2 SVGAGI. The CDR3 consists of 16 residues. CDR3 coding DNA: TGTGCCAGCAGTTACTCCCTAGCCGGGGGCTACAATGAGCAGTTCTTC. As protein: CASSYSLAGGYNEQFF.

This clonotype was seen a few times. This chain joins TRBV5-1 and TRBJ1-1, with TRBD1 matching over 7 bases. The CDR3 runs 15 residues. The trim removed 1 base at V and 4 bases at J, leaving 7 bases unmatched. The germline V gene has CDR1 SGHRS and CDR2 YFSETQ. The CDR3 region is CASSLTGQGVTEAFF. CDR3 bases: TGCGCCAGCAGCTTGACAGGGCAGGGGGTCACTGAAGCTTTCTTT.

V usage is TRBV11-1 and J usage is TRBJ1-3, with 7 positions matching TRBD1. With V trimmed by 4 bases and J by 0 bases, 12 bases remained unmatched. From germline, CDR1 is SGHAT and CDR2 FQDESV (reference sequence). CDR3 length: 18 amino acids. This CDR3 reads CASSSRRQGQSSGNTIYF. As DNA, the CDR3 is TGTGCCAGCAGCTCCCGTCGACAGGGCCAATCCTCTGGAAACACCATATATTTT.

This clonotype has a count of ten or more. V gene TRBV3-1 combines with J gene TRBJ2-2; the D is unclear. The CDR3 has 16 residues. Trimming left V 6 bases short and J 0 bases short, with 14 bases between. Germline-derived CDR1 and CDR2 are LGHDT and YNNKEL (reference sequence). CDR3 amino acids: CASSPTVSTNTGELFF. CDR3 sequence (DNA): TGTGCCAGCAGTCCGACCGTGTCCACGAACACCGGGGAGCTGTTTTTT.

There are many counts of this clonotype. The rearrangement links TRBV5-1 to TRBJ2-1; D not resolved. Germline V gives CDR1 SGHRS, CDR2 YFSETQ. Between the trimmed V and J ends, which lost 0 bases and 0 bases, there was a span of 13 bases. The CDR3 loop spans 17 amino acids. The CDR3 sequence: CASSLDGQPTSYNEQFF. The CDR3 DNA is TGCGCCAGCAGCTTGGATGGGCAGCCAACCTCCTACAATGAGCAGTTCTTC.

This clonotype showed up many times. CDR3 nucleotide sequence: TGCAGTGCAACGGACATGACAGATACGCAGTATTTT. It encodes CSATDMTDTQYF. V usage is TRBV20-1 and J usage is TRBJ2-3; D might be TRBD1 (5 bases). The germline CDR1 and CDR2 sequences are DFQATT and SNEGSKA (reference sequence). This CDR3 contains 12 residues. Trimming shortened V by 6 bases and J by 3 bases, and 10 bases separated the two germline ends.

A few counts support this clonotype. The V call is TRBV7-9, the J call TRBJ2-3, with D unclear. Germline CDR1 SEHNR, CDR2 FQNEAQ (reference sequence). V lost 5 bases, J lost 6 bases, and 15 bases lay in between. The CDR3 is made up of 14 amino acids. CDR3 in DNA: TGTGCCAGCAGCGAGTTGTCCTTCGGGGATACGCAGTATTTT. Translation: CASSELSFGDTQYF.

The chain has TRBV4-3 and TRBJ2-7; a possible D gene is TRBD1 (6 bases). Germline assignment: CDR1 LGHNA and CDR2 YSLEER. This CDR3 spans 15 amino acids. Trimming cost V 1 base and J 1 base, with 11 bases left between them. Here the CDR3 reads CASSQVRGMSYEQYF. For the CDR3, the DNA is TGCGCCAGCAGCCAAGTTAGGGGGATGTCCTACGAGCAGTACTTC.

This clonotype was recorded at least ten times. The chain carries TRBV11-2 and TRBJ2-7; no clear D. This CDR3 region has 14 residues. Germline values: CDR1 SGHAT, CDR2 FQNNGV. With 1 base removed from V and 2 bases from J, the gap between germline ends came to 9 bases. The CDR3 nucleotides are TGTGCCAGCAGCTTAGTTCGGGTCCCCTACGAGCAGTACTTC. Its protein product is CASSLVRVPYEQYF.

This clonotype turned up a few times. J is TRBJ2-1 and V is TRBV3-1; no clear D gene. CDR1 is LGHDT and CDR2 is YNNKEL in the germline V gene (reference sequence). The CDR3 covers 16 residues. Trimming took 4 bases from V and 4 from J, leaving 17 bases between them. The CDR3 DNA reads TGTGCCAGCAGCCGTCGATTCGGGTGGGGATACAATGAGCAGTTCTTC. This sequence encodes CASSRRFGWGYNEQFF.

There are a few counts of this clonotype. The chain carries TRBV20-1 and TRBJ1-2; the match to TRBD1 covers 8 bases. Per germline, CDR1 DFQATT and CDR2 SNEGSKA (reference sequence). The V and J ends lost 5 bases and 5 bases, in that order; junction bases with no gene match: 13. The CDR3 sequence is 15 residues long. The CDR3 spells CSAQDPGQVGYGYTF. CDR3 DNA: TGCAGTGCTCAAGACCCGGGACAGGTTGGGTATGGCTACACCTTC.

Here the CDR3 DNA reads TGCGCCAGCAGCTCGGGACAGGGGCCATCCTACAATGAGCAGTTCTTC. This encodes CASSSGQGPSYNEQFF. The chain employs TRBV5-1 and TRBJ2-1, with TRBD1 identical over 10 bases. This CDR3 comprises 16 residues. Germline CDR1 SGHRS, CDR2 YFSETQ. Trimming cost V 3 bases and J 1 base; bases outside gene matches: 4. The variable domain in full, completed from reference TRBV5-1 and TRBJ2-1, reads KAGVTQTPRYLIKTRGQQVTLSCSPISGHRSVSWYQQTPGQGLQFLFEYFSETQRNKGNFPGRFSGRQFSNSRSEMNVSTLELGDSALYLCASSSGQGPSYNEQFFGPGTRLTVL.

The gene calls are TRBV11-2 and TRBJ2-7; D not certain. The CDR3 sequence is 14 residues long. Germline CDR1 and CDR2: SGHAT and FQNNGV. The germline V and J ends were trimmed by 6 bases and 0 bases, with 12 bases remaining between them. In DNA, the CDR3 is TGTGCCAGCAGACAACACAGTTTCTCCTACGAGCAGTACGTC. It specifies CASRQHSFSYEQYV.

This clonotype was seen many times. CDR3 in amino acids: CASSRRLAGGSVEQFF. The CDR3 DNA reads as TGTGCCAGCAGCCGTAGACTAGCGGGGGGGTCTGTTGAGCAGTTCTTC. This chain links TRBV7-8 with TRBJ2-1; 14 bases fit TRBD2. The trim removed 5 bases at V and 9 bases at J, leaving 9 bases unmatched. The CDR3 has 16 amino acids. Germline V gives CDR1 SGHVS, CDR2 FQNEAQ.

The CDR3 DNA reads TGTGCCTGGAGTGTCGAGGACATTCCCTACGAGCAGTACTTC. It translates to CAWSVEDIPYEQYF. V is TRBV30 and J is TRBJ2-7; maybe TRBD1 (5 bases). Trimming took off 0 bases at V and 2 bases at J, with 11 bases between the two ends. Per the germline V gene, CDR1 is GTSNPN and CDR2 is SVGIG (reference sequence). The CDR3 has 14 amino acids.

This clonotype was detected ten times or more. The chain joins TRBV4-1 to TRBJ2-7, with a weak D call TRBD2 (5 bases). This CDR3 is built from 14 residues. Germline CDR1 is MGHRA and CDR2 is YSYEKL. V gave up 5 bases and J gave up 2 bases, with 13 bases separating them. CDR3 residues: CASSNREGPYEQYF. CDR3 in DNA: TGCGCCAGCAGCAACCGAGAGGGCCCCTACGAGCAGTACTTC.

The chain links TRBV9 to TRBJ1-2; no definite D call. Germline V gives CDR1 SGDLS, CDR2 YYNGEE. Trimming shortened V by 4 bases and J by 6 bases, and 13 bases separated the two germline ends. CDR3 length: 13 amino acids. CDR3 nucleotide sequence: TGTGCCAGCAGCCCCCGGAAGACCCATGGCTACACCTTC. Its protein product is CASSPRKTHGYTF. Complete variable domain (other parts from reference TRBV9 and TRBJ1-2): DSGVTQTPKHLITATGQRVTLRCSPRSGDLSVYWYQQSLDQGLQFLIQYYNGEERAKGNILERFSAQQFPDLHSELNLSSLELGDSALYFCASSPRKTHGYTFGSGTRLTVV.

The gene calls are TRBV11-2 and TRBJ1-4, with 8 bases matching TRBD1. Germline values: CDR1 SGHAT, CDR2 FQNNGV. Germline trimming cut 5 bases from V and 4 bases from J; bases unmatched to any gene: 3. There are 14 residues in the CDR3. The DNA of the CDR3 is TGTGCCAGCAGCCCGGGACAGGTTAATGAAAAACTGTTTTTT. It codes for CASSPGQVNEKLFF.

This clonotype has more than one count but fewer than ten. The rearrangement links TRBV5-6 to TRBJ1-2; 8 bases are a match to TRBD1. Germline lookup yields CDR1 SGHDT and CDR2 YYEEEE. V dropped 0 bases and J dropped 4; count of bases not matched to a gene: 11. The CDR3 consists of 17 residues. The CDR3 protein is CASSLGTQGAPPYGYTF. Written as DNA, the CDR3 is TGTGCCAGCAGCTTGGGAACCCAGGGGGCCCCACCCTATGGCTACACCTTC.

This clonotype was seen many times. The V gene is TRBV12-3 or TRBV12-4, the J gene TRBJ1-2; D is perhaps TRBD1 (5 bases). The CDR3 is made up of 16 amino acids. Trimming took off 3 bases at V and 0 bases at J, with 14 bases between the two ends. The CDR3 coding sequence is TGTGCCAGCAGTTTCTCCCGGGGGACTGCTAACTATGGCTACACCTTC. Translation: CASSFSRGTANYGYTF.